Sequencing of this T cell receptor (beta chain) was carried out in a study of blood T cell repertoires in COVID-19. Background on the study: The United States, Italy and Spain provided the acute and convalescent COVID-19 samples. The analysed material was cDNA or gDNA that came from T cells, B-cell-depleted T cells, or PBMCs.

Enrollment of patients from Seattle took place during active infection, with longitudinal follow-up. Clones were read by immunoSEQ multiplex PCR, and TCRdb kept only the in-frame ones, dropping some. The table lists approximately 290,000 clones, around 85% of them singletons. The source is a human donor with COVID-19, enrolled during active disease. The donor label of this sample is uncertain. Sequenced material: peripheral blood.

The DNA for the CDR3 is TGTGCCAGCAGTAGGGAGGGGGACAGGGCTCATGGAGCTTTCTTT. This translates into CASSREGDRAHGAFF. The chain is built from TRBV6-6 and TRBJ1-1; 9 bases fit TRBD1. The CDR3 has 15 amino acids. The germline V gene has CDR1 MNHNY and CDR2 SVGAGI (reference sequence). Trimming cost V 5 bases and J 10 bases; bases outside gene matches: 14.